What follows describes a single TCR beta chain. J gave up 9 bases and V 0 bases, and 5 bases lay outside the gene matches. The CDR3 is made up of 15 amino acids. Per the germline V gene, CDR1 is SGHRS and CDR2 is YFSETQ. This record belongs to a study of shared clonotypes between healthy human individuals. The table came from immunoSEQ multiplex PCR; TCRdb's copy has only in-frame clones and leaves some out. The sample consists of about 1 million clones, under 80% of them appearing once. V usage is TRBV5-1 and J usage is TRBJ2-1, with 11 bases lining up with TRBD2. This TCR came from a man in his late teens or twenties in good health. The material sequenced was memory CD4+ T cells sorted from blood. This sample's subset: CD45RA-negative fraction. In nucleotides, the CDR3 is TGCGCCAGCAGCTTGGGCACTAGCGGGGGCCCTGAGCAGTTCTTC. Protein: CASSLGTSGGPEQFF.